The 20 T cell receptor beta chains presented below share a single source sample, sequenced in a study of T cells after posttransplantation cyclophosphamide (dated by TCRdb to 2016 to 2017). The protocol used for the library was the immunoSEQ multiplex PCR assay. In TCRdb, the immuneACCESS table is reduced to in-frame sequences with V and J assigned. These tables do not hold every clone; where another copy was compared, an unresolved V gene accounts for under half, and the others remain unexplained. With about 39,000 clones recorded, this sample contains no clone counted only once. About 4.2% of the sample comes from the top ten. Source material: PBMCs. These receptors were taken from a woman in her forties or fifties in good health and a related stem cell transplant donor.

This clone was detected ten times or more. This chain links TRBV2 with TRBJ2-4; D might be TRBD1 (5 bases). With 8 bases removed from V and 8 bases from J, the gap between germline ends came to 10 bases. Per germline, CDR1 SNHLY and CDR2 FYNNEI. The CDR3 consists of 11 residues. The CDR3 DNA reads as TGTGCCAGCGGACAAGAGTACATTCAGTACTTC. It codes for CASGQEYIQYF.

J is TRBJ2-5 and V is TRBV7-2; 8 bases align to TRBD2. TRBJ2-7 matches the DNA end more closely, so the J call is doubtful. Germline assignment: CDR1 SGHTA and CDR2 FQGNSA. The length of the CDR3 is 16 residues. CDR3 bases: TGTGCCAGCAGCTTAGCCGGGGGGGCCAGCTCCTACGAGCAGTACTTC. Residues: CASSLAGGASSYEQYF.

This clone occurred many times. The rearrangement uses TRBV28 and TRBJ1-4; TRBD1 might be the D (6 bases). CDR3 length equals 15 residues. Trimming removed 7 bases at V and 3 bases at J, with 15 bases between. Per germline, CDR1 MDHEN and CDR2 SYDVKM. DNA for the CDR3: TGTGCCAGCACTCGTGGGGGGGGGCCTAATGAAAAACTGTTTTTT. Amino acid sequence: CASTRGGGPNEKLFF.

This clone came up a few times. In nucleotides, the CDR3 is TGTGCCAGCAGCAGACGGACAGGTCCAAATGAAAAACTGTTTTTT. The encoded protein is CASSRRTGPNEKLFF. The chain combines TRBV28 with TRBJ1-4; 7 nucleotides align to TRBD1. CDR3 length: 15 amino acids. V was pared by 6 bases and J by 5 bases, with 9 bases of the junction left unmatched. In germline, CDR1 is MDHEN, CDR2 SYDVKM.

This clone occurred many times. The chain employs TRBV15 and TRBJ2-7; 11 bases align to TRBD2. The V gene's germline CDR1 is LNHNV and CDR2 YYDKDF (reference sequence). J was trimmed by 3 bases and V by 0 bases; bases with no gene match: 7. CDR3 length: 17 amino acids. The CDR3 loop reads CATSREGVAGGIYEQYF. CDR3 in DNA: TGTGCCACCAGCAGAGAAGGAGTAGCGGGGGGGATCTACGAGCAGTACTTC.

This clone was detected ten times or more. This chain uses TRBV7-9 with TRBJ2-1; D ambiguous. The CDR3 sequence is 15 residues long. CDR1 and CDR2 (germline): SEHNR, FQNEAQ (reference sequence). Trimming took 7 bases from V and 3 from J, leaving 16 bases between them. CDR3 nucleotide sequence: TGTGCCAGCAACTCATTGGGCCAAGGCTACAATGAGCAGTTCTTC. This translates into CASNSLGQGYNEQFF.

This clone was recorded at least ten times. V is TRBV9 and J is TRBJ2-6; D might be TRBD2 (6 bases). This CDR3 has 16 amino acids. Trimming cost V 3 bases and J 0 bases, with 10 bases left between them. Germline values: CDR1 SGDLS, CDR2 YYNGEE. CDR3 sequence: CASSAGGSSGANVLTF. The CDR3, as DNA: TGTGCCAGCAGCGCCGGGGGTTCCTCTGGGGCCAACGTCCTGACTTTC.

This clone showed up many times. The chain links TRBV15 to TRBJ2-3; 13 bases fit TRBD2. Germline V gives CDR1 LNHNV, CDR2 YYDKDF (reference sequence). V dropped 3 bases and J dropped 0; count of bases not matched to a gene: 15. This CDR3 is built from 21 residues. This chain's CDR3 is CATSSTPPGLAGDRSTDTQYF. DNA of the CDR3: TGTGCCACCAGCAGTACACCTCCTGGACTAGCGGGGGACAGGAGCACAGATACGCAGTATTTT.

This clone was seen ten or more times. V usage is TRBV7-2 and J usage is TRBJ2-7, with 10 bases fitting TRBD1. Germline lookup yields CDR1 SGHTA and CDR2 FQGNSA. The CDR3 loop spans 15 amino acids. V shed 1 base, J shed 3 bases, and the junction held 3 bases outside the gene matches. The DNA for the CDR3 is TGTGCCAGCAGCTTAGAAGGGACAGGGGTCTACGAGCAGTACTTC. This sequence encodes CASSLEGTGVYEQYF.

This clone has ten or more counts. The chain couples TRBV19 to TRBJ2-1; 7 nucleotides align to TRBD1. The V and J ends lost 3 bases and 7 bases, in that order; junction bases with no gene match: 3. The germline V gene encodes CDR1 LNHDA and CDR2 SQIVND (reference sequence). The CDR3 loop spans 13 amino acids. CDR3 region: CASSINRGNEQFF. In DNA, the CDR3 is TGTGCCAGTAGTATTAACAGGGGAAATGAGCAGTTCTTC.

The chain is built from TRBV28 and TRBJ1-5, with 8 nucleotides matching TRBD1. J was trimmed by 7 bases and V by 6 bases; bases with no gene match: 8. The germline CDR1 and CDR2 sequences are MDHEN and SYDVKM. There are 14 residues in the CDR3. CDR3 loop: CASSKDRVGQPQHF. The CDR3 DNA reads TGTGCCAGCAGCAAGGACAGGGTGGGCCAGCCCCAGCATTTT.

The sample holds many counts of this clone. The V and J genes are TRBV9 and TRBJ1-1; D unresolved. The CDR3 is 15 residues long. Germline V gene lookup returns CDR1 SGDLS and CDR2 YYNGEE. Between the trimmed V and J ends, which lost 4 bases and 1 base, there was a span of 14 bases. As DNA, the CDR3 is TGTGCCAGCAGCATTAGCGGGGTAGGGAACACTGAAGCTTTCTTT. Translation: CASSISGVGNTEAFF.

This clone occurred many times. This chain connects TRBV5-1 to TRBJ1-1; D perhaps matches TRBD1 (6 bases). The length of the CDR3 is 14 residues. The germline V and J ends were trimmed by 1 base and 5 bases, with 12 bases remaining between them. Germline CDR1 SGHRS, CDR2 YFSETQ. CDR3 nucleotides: TGCGCCAGCAGCTTGCGGGGGGCGGCGACTGAAGCTTTCTTT. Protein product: CASSLRGAATEAFF.

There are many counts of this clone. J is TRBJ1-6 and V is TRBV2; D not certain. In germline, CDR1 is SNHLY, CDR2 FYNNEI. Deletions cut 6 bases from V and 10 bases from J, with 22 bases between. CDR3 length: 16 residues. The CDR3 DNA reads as TGTGCCAGCAGCGCCCTGGAGTCAACCCGGGGATCACCCCTCCACTTT. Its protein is CASSALESTRGSPLHF.

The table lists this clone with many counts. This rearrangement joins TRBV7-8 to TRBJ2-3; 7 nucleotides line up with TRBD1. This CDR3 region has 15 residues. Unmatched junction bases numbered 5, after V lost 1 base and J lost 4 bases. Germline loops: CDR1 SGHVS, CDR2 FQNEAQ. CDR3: CASSLGGGRADTQYF. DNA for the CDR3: TGTGCCAGCAGCTTAGGAGGGGGCAGGGCAGATACGCAGTATTTT.

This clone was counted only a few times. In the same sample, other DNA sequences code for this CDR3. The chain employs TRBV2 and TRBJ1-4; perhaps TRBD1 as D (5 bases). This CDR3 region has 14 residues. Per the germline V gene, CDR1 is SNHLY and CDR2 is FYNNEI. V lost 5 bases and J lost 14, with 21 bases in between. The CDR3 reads CASSRAIQEGRLFF. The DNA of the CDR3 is TGTGCCAGCAGTAGAGCCATACAGGAGGGGAGGCTGTTTTTT.

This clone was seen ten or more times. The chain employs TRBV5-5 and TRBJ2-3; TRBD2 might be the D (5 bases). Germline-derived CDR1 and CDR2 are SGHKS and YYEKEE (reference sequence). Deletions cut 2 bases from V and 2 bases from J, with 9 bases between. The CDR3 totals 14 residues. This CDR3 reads CASSLSGTTDTQYF. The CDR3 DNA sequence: TGTGCCAGCAGCTTAAGCGGTACCACAGATACGCAGTATTTT. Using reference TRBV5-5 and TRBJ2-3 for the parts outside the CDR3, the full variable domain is DAGVTQSPTHLIKTRGQQVTLRCSPISGHKSVSWYQQVLGQGPQFIFQYYEKEERGRGNFPDRFSARQFPNYSSELNVNALLLGDSALYLCASSLSGTTDTQYFGPGTRLTVL.

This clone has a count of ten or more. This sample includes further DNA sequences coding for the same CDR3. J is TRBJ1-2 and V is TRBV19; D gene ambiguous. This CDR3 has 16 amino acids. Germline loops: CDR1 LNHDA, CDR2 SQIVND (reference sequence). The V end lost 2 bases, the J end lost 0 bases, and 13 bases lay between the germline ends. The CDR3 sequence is CASSINAQKANYGYTF. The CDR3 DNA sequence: TGTGCCAGTAGTATAAATGCCCAGAAAGCTAACTATGGCTACACCTTC.

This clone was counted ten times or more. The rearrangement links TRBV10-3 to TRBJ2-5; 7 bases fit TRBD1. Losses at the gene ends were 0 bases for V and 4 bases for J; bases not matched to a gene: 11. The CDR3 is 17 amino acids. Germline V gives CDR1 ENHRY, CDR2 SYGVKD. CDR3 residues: CAISESRQGPVPETQYF. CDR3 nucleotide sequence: TGTGCCATCAGTGAGTCGAGACAGGGTCCGGTTCCAGAGACCCAGTACTTC.

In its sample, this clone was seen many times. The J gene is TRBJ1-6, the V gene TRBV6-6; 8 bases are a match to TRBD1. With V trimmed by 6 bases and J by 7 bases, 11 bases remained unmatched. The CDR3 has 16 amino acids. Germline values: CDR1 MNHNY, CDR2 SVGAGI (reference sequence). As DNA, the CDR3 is TGTGCCAGCAGCCCTCTTCAGGGGGCGCGAAATTCACCCCTCCACTTT. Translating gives CASSPLQGARNSPLHF.